These 24 T cell receptor beta chains were all obtained from the same sample, sequenced in a study of T cells in narcolepsy. Generated by immunoSEQ multiplex PCR, the TCRdb table keeps only in-frame clones and is missing some. The sample contains under 20,000 clones, 80% to 90% of which appear only once. Sequenced input: memory (CD45RA-) CD4+ T cells from blood. Receptors originate from a human donor in good health.

This clone was counted a few times. The CDR3 bases are TGTGCAAGTCGCTCTAGGACAGGGGATTTCACAGATACGCAGTATTTT. This translates into CASRSRTGDFTDTQYF. The gene calls are TRBV12-2 and TRBJ2-3; TRBD1 is the table's D call, not checked against the DNA. TRBV12-2 is a documented pseudogene. This CDR3 is 16 amino acids long.

The V and J genes are TRBV15 and TRBJ2-7; either TRBD1 or TRBD2 may fit D (5 bases each). V was trimmed by 0 bases and J by 2 bases, leaving 8 bases between them. Germline V gives CDR1 LNHNV, CDR2 YYDKDF (reference sequence). The CDR3 sequence is 14 residues long. The CDR3 DNA follows: TGTGCCACCAGCAGAGATCGGGGCCCCTACGAGCAGTACTTC. This codes for CATSRDRGPYEQYF. The entire variable domain, with the rest obtained from reference TRBV15 and TRBJ2-7, is as follows: DAMVIQNPRYQVTQFGKPVTLSCSQTLNHNVMYWYQQKSSQAPKLLFHYYDKDFNNEADTPDNFQSRRPNTSFCFLDIRSPGLGDTAMYLCATSRDRGPYEQYFGPGTRLTVT.

V usage is TRBV13 and J usage is TRBJ2-2; the D gene is possibly TRBD2 (6 bases). The V and J ends lost 2 bases and 3 bases respectively, with 16 bases between them. From germline, CDR1 is PRHDT and CDR2 FYEKMQ (reference sequence). The CDR3 has 17 amino acids. The CDR3 DNA sequence: TGTGCCAGCAGCTTAAGTCCCCCCGGGACTTACACCGGGGAGCTGTTTTTT. Translation gives CASSLSPPGTYTGELFF.

With regard to this clone: One end of the junction does not line up with germline, which may come from a read error. CDR3 nucleotide sequence: TGTGCTAGCAGCCTAAACCCGAGCGGACGGGAGACCCAGTACTTC. Translated: CASSLNPSGRETQYF. V gene TRBV7-7 combines with J gene TRBJ2-5, with a tentative D call TRBD2 (5 bases). Germline V gene data show CDR1 as SSHAT and CDR2 as FNYEAQ (reference sequence). This CDR3 is built from 15 residues.

This rearrangement joins TRBV7-2 to TRBJ2-3; 7 nucleotides agree with TRBD1. The CDR3 length is 17 residues. Germline V gene data show CDR1 as SGHTA and CDR2 as FQGNSA. V shed 1 base, J shed 0 bases, and the junction held 7 bases outside the gene matches. The CDR3 is CASSLGTGRLSTDTQYF. The CDR3 coding sequence is TGTGCCAGCAGCTTAGGGACAGGTAGACTGAGCACAGATACGCAGTATTTT.

V is TRBV7-2 and J is TRBJ2-3; D may be TRBD2 (6 bases). The CDR3 contains 14 residues. Looked up from germline, CDR1 is SGHTA and CDR2 is FQGNSA. Trimming took 5 bases from V and 2 from J, leaving 11 bases between them. CDR3 nucleotides: TGTGCCAGCAGCCGACTAGGGATCACAGATACGCAGTATTTT. As protein: CASSRLGITDTQYF.

The V gene is TRBV6-1, the J gene TRBJ2-7; D is ambiguous. Trimming removed 6 bases at V and 2 bases at J, with 14 bases between. From germline, CDR1 is MNHNS and CDR2 SASEGT. The CDR3 is 14 residues long. The CDR3: CASSVNFQTYEQYF. For the CDR3, the DNA is TGTGCCAGCAGCGTCAACTTCCAAACCTACGAGCAGTACTTC.

The rearrangement uses TRBV5-5 and TRBJ1-4; 9 bases are a match to TRBD1. The CDR3 contains 18 residues. Germline V gives CDR1 SGHKS, CDR2 YYEKEE (reference sequence). Unmatched junction bases numbered 16, after V lost 4 bases and J lost 6 bases. The CDR3 sequence: CASSRTGTGRGVDEKLFF. Written as DNA, the CDR3 is TGTGCCAGCAGCCGCACCGGGACAGGGAGAGGTGTTGATGAAAAACTGTTTTTT.

The chain combines TRBV7-6 with TRBJ2-5; tentatively, D is TRBD1 (5 bases). This CDR3 has 14 amino acids. V shed 6 bases and J shed 4 bases, with 15 bases lying between them. Germline V gene sequence: CDR1 SGHVS, CDR2 FNYEAQ. The chain's CDR3 is CASSRQPIRETQYF. In DNA form, the CDR3 reads TGTGCCAGCAGTCGACAGCCAATCCGAGAGACCCAGTACTTC.

V is TRBV11-2 and J is TRBJ1-1; no reliable D call. V gave up 2 bases and J gave up 4 bases, with 14 bases separating them. The CDR3 has 15 amino acids. CDR1 is SGHAT and CDR2 is FQNNGV in the germline V gene. This CDR3 is CASSLISRYFTEAFF. The CDR3 DNA sequence: TGTGCCAGCAGCTTAATTTCCAGGTACTTCACTGAAGCTTTCTTT.

The V gene is TRBV2, the J gene TRBJ2-1, with 7 nucleotides matching TRBD1. The CDR3 is 15 amino acids. Unmatched junction bases numbered 3, after V lost 3 bases and J lost 1 base. Germline V gene data show CDR1 as SNHLY and CDR2 as FYNNEI. This CDR3 is CASSETTGSYNEQFF. The CDR3 coding sequence is TGTGCCAGCAGTGAGACGACAGGGTCCTACAATGAGCAGTTCTTC.

The genes are TRBV27 and TRBJ2-5; no clear D. Germline V gene sequence: CDR1 MNHEY, CDR2 SMNVEV (reference sequence). This CDR3 spans 12 amino acids. Trimming took 7 bases from V and 5 from J, leaving 11 bases between them. In DNA, the CDR3 is TGTGCCAGCACCCCCAAAGGCGAGACCCAGTACTTC. Encoded protein: CASTPKGETQYF.

This clone came up once. The chain uses TRBV5-4 and TRBJ2-3; tentatively, D is TRBD1 (6 bases). Germline V lookup: CDR1 SGHNT, CDR2 YYREEE (reference sequence). V was trimmed by 6 bases and J by 2 bases, leaving 16 bases between them. The CDR3 consists of 15 residues. CDR3 residues: CASTLGALPTDTQYF. CDR3 coding DNA: TGTGCCAGCACTTTGGGGGCCCTACCCACAGATACGCAGTATTTT.

This clone was counted once. The chain recombines TRBV6-1 with TRBJ2-5, with 9 bases matching TRBD1. The J call could be wrong; TRBJ2-7 is a better fit for the DNA end. The germline gives CDR1 MNHNS, CDR2 SASEGT. CDR3 size: 16 residues. This CDR3 is CASSGRGQGGLYEQYF. CDR3 nucleotide sequence: TGTGCCAGCAGTGGGCGGGGACAGGGAGGTCTCTACGAGCAGTACTTC.

The chain links TRBV19 to TRBJ2-7; 10 bases fit TRBD1. With V trimmed by 5 bases and J by 5 bases, 6 bases remained unmatched. Germline CDR1 and CDR2: LNHDA and SQIVND (reference sequence). The CDR3 sequence is 14 residues long. The CDR3 DNA reads as TGTGCCAGTAGTTCGGGACAGGGGAACGACGAGCAGTACTTC. It encodes CASSSGQGNDEQYF.

This chain joins TRBV6-6 and TRBJ2-3; D possibly corresponds to TRBD1 (5 bases). Germline loops: CDR1 MNHNY, CDR2 SVGAGI (reference sequence). V lost 6 bases, J lost 4 bases, and 17 bases lay in between. CDR3 length: 15 residues. The CDR3 loop reads CASSKTRGASDTQYF. The CDR3, as DNA: TGTGCCAGCAGCAAGACCCGTGGGGCATCAGATACGCAGTATTTT.

This chain joins TRBV29-1 and TRBJ1-2; D is unclear. The CDR3 contains 13 residues. V lost 1 base and J 8 bases, leaving 14 bases between the germline ends. Germline V gene data show CDR1 as SQVTM and CDR2 as ANQGSEA. CDR3: CSVEGLARAGYTF. The CDR3 nucleotides are TGCAGCGTTGAAGGACTCGCGAGGGCCGGCTACACCTTC.

V usage is TRBV18 and J usage is TRBJ2-2; D is unclear. Looked up from germline, CDR1 is KGHSH and CDR2 is LQKENI. This CDR3 contains 15 residues. V lost 0 bases and J lost 5, with 10 bases in between. DNA for the CDR3: TGTGCCAGCTCACCACCGAACAGAGTGACCGGGGAGCTGTTTTTT. As protein: CASSPPNRVTGELFF.

This clone was detected only once. This rearrangement joins TRBV30 to TRBJ1-3; D ambiguous. Germline CDR1 and CDR2: GTSNPN and SVGIG (reference sequence). Between the trimmed V and J ends, which lost 2 bases and 1 base, there was a span of 0 bases. The CDR3 runs to 11 residues. For the CDR3, the DNA is TGTGCCTGGAGTTCTGGAAACACCATATATTTT. This sequence encodes CAWSSGNTIYF.

This CDR3 reads CASSPGAGREQYF. The DNA for the CDR3 is TGTGCCAGCTCACCGGGCGCGGGGCGGGAGCAGTACTTC. The chain is built from TRBV18 and TRBJ2-5, with 7 nucleotides matching TRBD2. After removal of 3 bases from V and 11 bases from J, the junction contained 9 bases not matched to a gene. The germline V gene has CDR1 KGHSH and CDR2 LQKENI. This CDR3 has 13 residues.

The chain joins TRBV30 to TRBJ1-5, with D possibly matching TRBD1 (5 bases). The ends were cut back, 3 bases at V and 6 bases at J, with 15 bases in the middle. CDR1 is GTSNPN and CDR2 is SVGIG in the germline V gene (reference sequence). CDR3 size: 14 residues. CDR3 DNA sequence: TGTGCCTGGAGCCGGGGGGACGGGCGTCAGCCCCAGCATTTT. This translates into CAWSRGDGRQPQHF.

The rearrangement uses TRBV6-1 and TRBJ2-3; D is perhaps TRBD2 (6 bases). This CDR3 comprises 17 residues. V was trimmed by 4 bases and J by 2 bases, leaving 19 bases between them. Germline V gene data show CDR1 as MNHNS and CDR2 as SASEGT. As DNA, the CDR3 is TGTGCCAGCAGTGTGTTCGTCGGCGGGGACCTCACAGATACGCAGTATTTT. This codes for CASSVFVGGDLTDTQYF.

The rearrangement joins TRBV6-5 to TRBJ1-1; no firm D call. The CDR3 has 14 residues. V gave up 2 bases and J gave up 10 bases, with 17 bases separating them. From germline, CDR1 is MNHEY and CDR2 SVGAGI. CDR3 DNA sequence: TGTGCCAGCAGTTACCAGACCATAACCCCTGTAGCTTTCTTT. It encodes CASSYQTITPVAFF.

This clone was seen once. V gene TRBV11-3 combines with J gene TRBJ2-5, with 7 bases fitting TRBD2. The J call is doubtful: the DNA matches TRBJ2-7 better. Germline CDR1 reads SGHNT; CDR2 reads YENEEA. This CDR3 region has 13 residues. The CDR3 DNA is TGTGCCAGCGGACAAACTAGCGTCTACGAGCAGTACTTC. It codes for CASGQTSVYEQYF.